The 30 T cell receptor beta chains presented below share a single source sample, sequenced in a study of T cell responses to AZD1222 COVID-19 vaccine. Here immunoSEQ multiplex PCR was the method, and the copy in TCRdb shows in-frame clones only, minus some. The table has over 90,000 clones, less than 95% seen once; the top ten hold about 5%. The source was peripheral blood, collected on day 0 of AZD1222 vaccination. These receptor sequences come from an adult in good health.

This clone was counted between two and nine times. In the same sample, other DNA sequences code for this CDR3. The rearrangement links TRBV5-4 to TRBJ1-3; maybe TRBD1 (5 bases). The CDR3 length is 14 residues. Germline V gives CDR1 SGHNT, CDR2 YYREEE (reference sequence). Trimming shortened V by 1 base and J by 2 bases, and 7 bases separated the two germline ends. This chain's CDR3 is CASSLWGAGNTIYF. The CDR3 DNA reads TGTGCCAGCAGCTTGTGGGGCGCTGGAAACACCATATATTTT.

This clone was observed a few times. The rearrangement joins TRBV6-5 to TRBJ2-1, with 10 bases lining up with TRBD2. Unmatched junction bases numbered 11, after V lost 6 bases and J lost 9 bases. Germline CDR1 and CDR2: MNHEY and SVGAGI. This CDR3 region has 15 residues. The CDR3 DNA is TGTGCCAGCAGAGGACAAGCGGGGGGGAGTGGTGAGCAGTTCTTC. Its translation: CASRGQAGGSGEQFF.

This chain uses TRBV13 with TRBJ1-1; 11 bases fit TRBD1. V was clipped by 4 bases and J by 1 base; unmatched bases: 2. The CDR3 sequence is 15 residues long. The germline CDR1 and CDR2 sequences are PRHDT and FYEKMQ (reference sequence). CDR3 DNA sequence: TGTGCCAGCAGCTGGACAGGGGGCGGGAACACTGAAGCTTTCTTT. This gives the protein CASSWTGGGNTEAFF.

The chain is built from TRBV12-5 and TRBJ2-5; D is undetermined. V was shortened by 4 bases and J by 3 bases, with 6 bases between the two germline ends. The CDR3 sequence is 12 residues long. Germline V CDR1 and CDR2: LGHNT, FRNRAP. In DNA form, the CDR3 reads TGTGCTAGTGGTTGGAACGAAGAGACCCAGTACTTC. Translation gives CASGWNEETQYF.

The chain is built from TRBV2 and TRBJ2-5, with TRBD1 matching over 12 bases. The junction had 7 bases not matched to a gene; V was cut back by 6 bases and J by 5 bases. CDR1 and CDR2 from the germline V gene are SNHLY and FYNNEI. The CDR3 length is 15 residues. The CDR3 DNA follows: TGTGCCAGCAGACGGGACAGGGGGCAATCTGAGACCCAGTACTTC. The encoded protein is CASRRDRGQSETQYF.

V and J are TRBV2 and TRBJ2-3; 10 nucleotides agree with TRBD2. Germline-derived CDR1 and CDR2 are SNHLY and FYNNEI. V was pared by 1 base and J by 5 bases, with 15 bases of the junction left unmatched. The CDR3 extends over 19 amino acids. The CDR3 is CASSEEARWSSGGVDTQYF. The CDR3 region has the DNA TGTGCCAGCAGTGAAGAGGCTCGTTGGTCTAGCGGGGGTGTAGATACGCAGTATTTT.

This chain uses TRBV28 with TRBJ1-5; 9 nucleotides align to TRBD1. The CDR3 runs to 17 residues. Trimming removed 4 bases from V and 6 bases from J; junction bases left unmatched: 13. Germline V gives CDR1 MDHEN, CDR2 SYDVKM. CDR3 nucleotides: TGTGCCAGCAGTTCGGCGAGACGGGACAGGGATGGTCAGCCCCAGCATTTT. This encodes CASSSARRDRDGQPQHF.

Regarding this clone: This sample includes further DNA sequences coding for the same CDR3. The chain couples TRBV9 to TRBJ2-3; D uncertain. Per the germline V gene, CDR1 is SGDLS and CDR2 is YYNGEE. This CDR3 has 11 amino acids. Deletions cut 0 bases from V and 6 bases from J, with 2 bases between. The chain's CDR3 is CASSVGDTQYF. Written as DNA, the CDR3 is TGTGCCAGCAGCGTAGGTGATACGCAGTATTTT. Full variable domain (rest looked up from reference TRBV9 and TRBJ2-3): DSGVTQTPKHLITATGQRVTLRCSPRSGDLSVYWYQQSLDQGLQFLIQYYNGEERAKGNILERFSAQQFPDLHSELNLSSLELGDSALYFCASSVGDTQYFGPGTRLTVL.

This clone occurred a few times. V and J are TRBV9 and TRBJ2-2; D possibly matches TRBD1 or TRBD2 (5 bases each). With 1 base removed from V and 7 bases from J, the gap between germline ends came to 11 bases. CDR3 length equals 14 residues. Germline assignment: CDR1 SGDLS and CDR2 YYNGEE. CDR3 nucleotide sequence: TGTGCCAGCAGCGTAAGGTGGGACGGCGGGGAGCTGTTTTTT. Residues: CASSVRWDGGELFF.

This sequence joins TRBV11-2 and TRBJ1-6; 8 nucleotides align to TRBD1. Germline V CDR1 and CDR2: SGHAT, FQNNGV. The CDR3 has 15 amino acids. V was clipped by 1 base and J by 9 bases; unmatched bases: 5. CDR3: CASSLGGQGPSPLHF. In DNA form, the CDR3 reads TGTGCCAGCAGCTTAGGCGGACAGGGACCTTCACCCCTCCACTTT. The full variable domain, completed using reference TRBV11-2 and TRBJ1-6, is EAGVAQSPRYKIIEKRQSVAFWCNPISGHATLYWYQQILGQGPKLLIQFQNNGVVDDSQLPKDRFSAERLKGVDSTLKIQPAKLEDSAVYLCASSLGGQGPSPLHFGNGTRLTVT.

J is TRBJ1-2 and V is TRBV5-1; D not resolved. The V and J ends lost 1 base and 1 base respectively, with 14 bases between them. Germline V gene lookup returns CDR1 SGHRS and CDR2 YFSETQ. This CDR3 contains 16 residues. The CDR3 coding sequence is TGCGCCAGCAGCTTGTACCCCCGCGCGGGTAACTATGGCTACACCTTC. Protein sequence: CASSLYPRAGNYGYTF.

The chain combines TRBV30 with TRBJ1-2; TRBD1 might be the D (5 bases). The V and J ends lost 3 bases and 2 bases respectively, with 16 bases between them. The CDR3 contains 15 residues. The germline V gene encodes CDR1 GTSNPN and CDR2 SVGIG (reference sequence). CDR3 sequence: CAWSQGDPPNYGYTF. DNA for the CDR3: TGTGCCTGGAGCCAGGGAGACCCCCCGAACTATGGCTACACCTTC.

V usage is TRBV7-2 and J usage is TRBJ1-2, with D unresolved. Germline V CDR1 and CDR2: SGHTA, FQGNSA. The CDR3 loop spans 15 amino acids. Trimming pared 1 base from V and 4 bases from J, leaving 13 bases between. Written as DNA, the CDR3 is TGTGCCAGCAGCTTAGACAGCCAAGTTGCCTATGGCTACACCTTC. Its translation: CASSLDSQVAYGYTF. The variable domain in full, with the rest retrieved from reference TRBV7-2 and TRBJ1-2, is GAGVSQSPSNKVTEKGKDVELRCDPISGHTALYWYRQSLGQGLEFLIYFQGNSAPDKSGLPSDRFSAERTGGSVSTLTIQRTQQEDSAVYLCASSLDSQVAYGYTFGSGTRLTVV.

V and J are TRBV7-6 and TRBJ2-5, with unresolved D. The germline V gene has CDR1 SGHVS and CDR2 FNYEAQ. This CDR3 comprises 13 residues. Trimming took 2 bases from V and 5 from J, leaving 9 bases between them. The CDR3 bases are TGTGCCAGCAGCTTACCCAGCCATGAGACCCAGTACTTC. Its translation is CASSLPSHETQYF.

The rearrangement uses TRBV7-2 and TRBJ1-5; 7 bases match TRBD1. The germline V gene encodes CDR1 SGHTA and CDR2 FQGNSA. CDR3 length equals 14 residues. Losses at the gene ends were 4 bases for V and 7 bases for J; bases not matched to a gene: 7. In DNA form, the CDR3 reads TGTGCCAGCAGCTCGAGACAGGGCGGACAGCCCCAGCATTTT. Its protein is CASSSRQGGQPQHF.

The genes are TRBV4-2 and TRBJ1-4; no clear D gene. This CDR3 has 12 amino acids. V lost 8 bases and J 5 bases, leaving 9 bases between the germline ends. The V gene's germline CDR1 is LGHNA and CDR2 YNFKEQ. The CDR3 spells CASDLRNEKLFF. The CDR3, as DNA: TGTGCCAGCGACCTCCGAAATGAAAAACTGTTTTTT.

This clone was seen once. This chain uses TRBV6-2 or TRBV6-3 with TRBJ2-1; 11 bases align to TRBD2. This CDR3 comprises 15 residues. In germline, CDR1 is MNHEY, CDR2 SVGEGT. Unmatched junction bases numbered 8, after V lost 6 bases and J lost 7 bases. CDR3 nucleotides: TGTGCCAGCAGCTTAGCGGGGGGGCCTAGGAATGAGCAGTTCTTC. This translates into CASSLAGGPRNEQFF.

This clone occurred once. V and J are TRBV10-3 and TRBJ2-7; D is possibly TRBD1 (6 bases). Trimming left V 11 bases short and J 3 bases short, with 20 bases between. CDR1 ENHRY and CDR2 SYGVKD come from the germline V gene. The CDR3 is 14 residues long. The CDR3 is CAVGRGLGYYEQYF. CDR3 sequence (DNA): TGTGCCGTGGGCAGGGGTTTGGGTTACTACGAGCAGTACTTC.

The CDR3 loop reads CASSPPWGIQETQYF. CDR3 DNA sequence: TGTGCCAGCTCACCACCCTGGGGGATCCAAGAGACCCAGTACTTC. The chain recombines TRBV18 with TRBJ2-5; the D gene could be TRBD1 or TRBD2 (5 bases each). Germline CDR1 is KGHSH and CDR2 is LQKENI. The V and J ends lost 0 bases and 1 base respectively, with 9 bases between them. The length of the CDR3 is 15 residues.

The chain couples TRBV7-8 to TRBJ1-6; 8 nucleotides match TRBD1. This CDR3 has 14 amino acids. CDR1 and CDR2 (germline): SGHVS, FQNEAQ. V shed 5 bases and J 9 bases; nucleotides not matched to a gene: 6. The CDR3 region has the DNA TGTGCCAGCAGCAAGACAGGGGCGAGTTCACCCCTCCACTTT. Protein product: CASSKTGASSPLHF.

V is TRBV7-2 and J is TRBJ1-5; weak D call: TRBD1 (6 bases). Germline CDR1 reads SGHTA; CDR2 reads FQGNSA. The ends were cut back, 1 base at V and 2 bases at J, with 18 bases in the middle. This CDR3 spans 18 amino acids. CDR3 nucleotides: TGTGCCAGCAGCTTAGTTTTAAGGGGGACACGGGGCAATCAGCCCCAGCATTTT. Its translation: CASSLVLRGTRGNQPQHF.

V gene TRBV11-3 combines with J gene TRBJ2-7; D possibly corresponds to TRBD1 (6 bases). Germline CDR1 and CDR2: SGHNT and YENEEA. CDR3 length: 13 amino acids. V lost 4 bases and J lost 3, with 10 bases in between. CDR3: CASSSQDSYEQYF. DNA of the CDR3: TGTGCCAGCAGCTCACAGGACAGCTACGAGCAGTACTTC.

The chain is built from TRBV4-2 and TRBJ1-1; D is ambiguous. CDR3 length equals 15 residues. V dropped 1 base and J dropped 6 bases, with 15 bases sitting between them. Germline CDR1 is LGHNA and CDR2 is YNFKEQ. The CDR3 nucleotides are TGTGCCAGCAGCCAAGGGGCTGGGAGACGCGCTGAAGCTTTCTTT. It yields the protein CASSQGAGRRAEAFF.

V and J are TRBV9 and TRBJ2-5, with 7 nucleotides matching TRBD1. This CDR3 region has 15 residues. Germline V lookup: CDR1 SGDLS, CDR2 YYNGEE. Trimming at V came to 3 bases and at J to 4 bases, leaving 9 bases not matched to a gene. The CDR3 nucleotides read TGTGCCAGCAGCGCTGACACCTCAGGGGGAGAGACCCAGTACTTC. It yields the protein CASSADTSGGETQYF. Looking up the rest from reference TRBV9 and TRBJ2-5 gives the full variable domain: DSGVTQTPKHLITATGQRVTLRCSPRSGDLSVYWYQQSLDQGLQFLIQYYNGEERAKGNILERFSAQQFPDLHSELNLSSLELGDSALYFCASSADTSGGETQYFGPGTRLLVL.

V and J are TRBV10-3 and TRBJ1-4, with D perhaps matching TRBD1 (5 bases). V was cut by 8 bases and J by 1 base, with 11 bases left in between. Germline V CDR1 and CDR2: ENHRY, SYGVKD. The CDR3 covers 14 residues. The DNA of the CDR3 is TGTGCCATCGGGGTGGGGGGAACTAATGAAAAACTGTTTTTT. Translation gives CAIGVGGTNEKLFF.

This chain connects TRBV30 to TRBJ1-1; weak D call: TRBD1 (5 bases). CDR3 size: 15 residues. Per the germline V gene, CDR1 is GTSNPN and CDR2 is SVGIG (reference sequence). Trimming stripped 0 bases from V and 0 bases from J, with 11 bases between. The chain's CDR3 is CAWSVYEGLNTEAFF. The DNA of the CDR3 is TGTGCCTGGAGTGTATATGAGGGGCTGAACACTGAAGCTTTCTTT.

The CDR3 nucleotides are TGTGCCAGCAGCCTTGGACGTCGGGCTAGCGGGGGCTCCTACAATGAGCAGTTCTTC. It encodes CASSLGRRASGGSYNEQFF. The V call is TRBV4-2, the J call TRBJ2-1; 10 bases are shared with TRBD2. Germline V gene lookup returns CDR1 LGHNA and CDR2 YNFKEQ. CDR3 length: 19 residues. The V segment lost 4 bases and the J segment 0 bases; nucleotides outside the gene matches: 12.

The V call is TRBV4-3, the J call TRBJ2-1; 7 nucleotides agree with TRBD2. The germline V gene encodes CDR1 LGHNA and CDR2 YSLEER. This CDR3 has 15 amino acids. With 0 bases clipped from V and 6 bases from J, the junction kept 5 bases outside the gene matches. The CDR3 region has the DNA TGCGCCAGCAGCCAAGACCCAACTAGCGTCAATGAGCAGTTCTTC. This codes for CASSQDPTSVNEQFF.

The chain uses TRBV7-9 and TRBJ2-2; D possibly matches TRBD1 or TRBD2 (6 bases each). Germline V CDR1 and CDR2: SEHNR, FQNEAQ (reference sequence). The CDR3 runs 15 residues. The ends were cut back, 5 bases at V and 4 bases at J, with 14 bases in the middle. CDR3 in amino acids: CASSPPGAGTGELFF. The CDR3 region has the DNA TGTGCCAGCAGCCCACCGGGGGCGGGCACCGGGGAGCTGTTTTTT.

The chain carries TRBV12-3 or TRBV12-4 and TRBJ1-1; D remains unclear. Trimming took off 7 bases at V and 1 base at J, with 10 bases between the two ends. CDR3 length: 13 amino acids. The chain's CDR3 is CASTYHQNTEAFF. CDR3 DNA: TGTGCCAGCACCTACCACCAGAACACTGAAGCTTTCTTT.